Listed below are T cell receptor beta chains from one sample, sequenced in a study of blood T cell repertoires in COVID-19. Clones were read by immunoSEQ multiplex PCR, and TCRdb kept only the in-frame ones, dropping some. The table lists just over 650,000 clones, 85% to 90% of them singletons. The sequenced sample was peripheral blood. The receptors here all came from a young woman with acute or convalescent COVID-19. CDR3s include the opening cysteine and the closing phenylalanine or tryptophan. Fields, in order: V gene, clone size, J gene, D gene, CDR3 protein, CDR3 DNA. The D gene is left open where the match is weak. Clone size appears in some rows only: once, few, many, or a class for an expanded clone.

>TRBV14|.|TRBJ1-4|.
CASSQGGYREKLFF
TGTGCCAGCAGCCAAGGGGGCTATCGGGAAAAACTGTTTTTT
>TRBV15|.|TRBJ1-5|.
CATSRDISLGNQPQHF
TGTGCCACCAGCAGAGATATTAGCCTGGGCAATCAGCCCCAGCATTTT
>TRBV2|.|TRBJ2-2|TRBD1
CAITTGGSGELFF
TGTGCCATAACTACAGGGGGCTCCGGGGAGCTGTTTTTT
>TRBV30|.|TRBJ2-2|.
CACTGRGELFF
TGTGCCTGCACGGGTCGGGGGGAGCTGTTTTTT
>TRBV11-2|.|TRBJ1-4|TRBD1
CASSPLWTGGGEKLFF
TGTGCCAGCAGCCCCCTCTGGACAGGGGGTGGGGAAAAACTGTTTTTT
>TRBV12-3/TRBV12-4|.|TRBJ2-7|.
CASSTLDTDEQYF
TGTGCCAGCAGTACTCTCGACACCGACGAGCAGTACTTC
>TRBV10-3|.|TRBJ1-1|.
CAISGLENRNTEAFF
TGTGCCATCAGTGGTTTAGAGAATCGGAACACTGAAGCTTTCTTT
>TRBV4-1|.|TRBJ2-2|.
CASSQPQLLVNTGELFF
TGCGCCAGCAGCCAACCCCAATTACTAGTGAACACCGGGGAGCTGTTTTTT
>TRBV27|.|TRBJ2-7|TRBD1
CASSLVQGQGYEQYF
TGTGCCAGCAGTTTAGTTCAGGGACAGGGTTACGAGCAGTACTTC
>TRBV18|.|TRBJ1-4|.
CASSQSKVDATNEKLFF
TGTGCCAGCTCACAGTCTAAAGTTGATGCAACTAATGAAAAACTGTTTTTT
>TRBV5-1|.|TRBJ2-7|.
CASSPMEGAQYEQYF
TGCGCCAGCAGCCCTATGGAGGGGGCACAGTACGAGCAGTACTTC
>TRBV10-3|.|TRBJ2-2|.
CAISVYGQSGELFF
TGTGCCATCAGTGTATATGGACAGTCCGGGGAGCTGTTTTTT
>TRBV12-3/TRBV12-4|.|TRBJ1-6|TRBD1
CASGGQGFSPLHF
TGTGCCAGCGGCGGACAGGGGTTTTCACCCCTCCACTTT
>TRBV3-1/TRBV3-2|.|TRBJ1-5|TRBD1
CASSQGPGQGQPQHF
TGTGCCAGCAGCCAAGGTCCGGGACAGGGTCAGCCCCAGCATTTT
>TRBV18|once|TRBJ1-2|.
CASSPQGTNGYTF
TGTGCCAGCTCACCTCAGGGGACCAATGGCTACACCTTC
>TRBV27|.|TRBJ1-2|.
CASSFGKNYGYTF
TGTGCCAGCAGTTTTGGCAAAAACTATGGCTACACCTTC
>TRBV6-5|.|TRBJ2-7|TRBD2
CASSHPSGGSYEQYF
TGTGCCAGCAGCCACCCCAGCGGGGGGTCCTACGAGCAGTACTTC
>TRBV19|.|TRBJ1-5|.
CASSLGRVVQPQHF
TGTGCCAGTAGCCTTGGCAGGGTTGTTCAGCCCCAGCATTTT
>TRBV6-6|.|TRBJ1-5|TRBD1
CASSLNRGLGNQPQHF
TGTGCCAGCAGCTTAAACAGGGGGCTAGGAAATCAGCCCCAGCATTTT
>TRBV19|.|TRBJ2-3|TRBD1
CASSKTGDGTDTQYF
TGTGCCAGTAGTAAGACAGGGGACGGCACAGATACGCAGTATTTT
>TRBV4-1|.|TRBJ2-2|.
CASSPQDRNTGELFF
TGCGCCAGCAGCCCCCAAGACAGGAACACCGGGGAGCTGTTTTTT
>TRBV29-1|.|TRBJ1-1|TRBD1
CSAEGQQNTEAFF
TGCAGCGCCGAGGGACAGCAGAACACTGAAGCTTTCTTT
>TRBV30|once|TRBJ2-1|TRBD2
CAWTSGGPYEQFF
TGTGCCTGGACTAGCGGGGGGCCCTATGAGCAGTTCTTC
>TRBV19|.|TRBJ1-2|.
CASTLGRSGRSTF
TGTGCCAGTACTCTTGGAAGGTCAGGGCGTAGCACCTTC
>TRBV6-5|.|TRBJ1-1|.
CASSLGVEAFF
TGTGCCAGCAGTTTGGGAGTTGAAGCTTTCTTT
>TRBV5-5|.|TRBJ2-2|.
CASSLVTGQPMLFF
TGTGCCAGCAGCTTAGTAACGGGACAACCGATGTTGTTTTTT
>TRBV11-2|once|TRBJ2-7|.
CASSPGGSPYEQYF
TGTGCCAGCAGTCCTGGGGGGTCCCCCTACGAGCAGTACTTC
>TRBV19|.|TRBJ2-3|.
CASSIDRTDTQYF
TGTGCCAGTAGTATAGATCGGACAGATACGCAGTATTTT
>TRBV19|.|TRBJ1-2|.
CASSIGLATRDYGYTF
TGTGCCAGTAGTATTGGCCTTGCAACCAGGGACTATGGCTACACCTTC
>TRBV7-9|.|TRBJ1-1|.
CAPEANTEAFF
TGTGCTCCCGAGGCGAACACTGAAGCTTTCTTT
>TRBV7-6|.|TRBJ2-3|TRBD2
CASSLWSGGVQTDTQYF
TGTGCCAGCAGCTTATGGAGCGGGGGGGTACAGACAGATACGCAGTATTTT
>TRBV19|.|TRBJ1-6|.
CASSGDGGSPLHF
TGTGCCAGTAGTGGCGACGGGGGTTCACCCCTCCACTTT
>TRBV7-2|.|TRBJ1-6|.
CASSPSGGQGSPLHF
TGTGCCAGCAGCCCTTCAGGCGGCCAGGGATCACCCCTCCACTTT
>TRBV20-1|.|TRBJ1-6|.
CSAREGSPLHF
TGCAGTGCTAGGGAGGGAAGCCCCCTCCACTTT
>TRBV9|.|TRBJ2-3|TRBD2
CASSLSGADTDTQYF
TGTGCCAGCAGCCTAAGCGGGGCCGACACAGATACGCAGTATTTT
>TRBV10-3|once|TRBJ1-2|TRBD1
CAISSLPGQGRGYTF
TGTGCCATCAGTTCACTGCCGGGACAGGGGAGAGGCTACACCTTC
>TRBV3-1/TRBV3-2|.|TRBJ1-2|.
CASSPGAVDYGYTF
TGTGCCAGCAGCCCCGGTGCGGTAGACTATGGCTACACCTTC
>TRBV19|.|TRBJ1-2|.
CASSIGGANYGYTF
TGTGCCAGTAGTATAGGTGGAGCTAACTATGGCTACACCTTC
>TRBV10-3|.|TRBJ1-1|.
CAISESNRVAEAFF
TGTGCCATCAGTGAGTCGAACAGGGTGGCTGAAGCTTTCTTT
>TRBV4-1|.|TRBJ2-5|TRBD2
CASSQVAGAAQYF
TGCGCCAGCAGCCAAGTAGCGGGTGCGGCCCAGTACTTC
>TRBV5-4|.|TRBJ2-5|TRBD2
CASSLAGGDVRETQYF
TGTGCCAGCAGCTTGGCTGGGGGGGATGTGCGAGAGACCCAGTACTTC
>TRBV11-3|.|TRBJ1-1|.
CASSLGTGLNTEAFF
TGTGCCAGCAGCTTAGGAACAGGATTGAACACTGAAGCTTTCTTT
>TRBV5-8|.|TRBJ1-2|.
CASSRTGSYGYTF
TGTGCCAGCAGCCGAACAGGGAGCTATGGCTACACCTTC
>TRBV9|.|TRBJ1-5|.
CASSVGGDTYNQPQHF
TGTGCCAGCAGCGTAGGAGGCGATACTTACAATCAGCCCCAGCATTTT
>TRBV6-1|few|TRBJ1-3|.
CASSEQTDSGNTIYF
TGTGCCAGCAGTGAACAGACAGATTCTGGAAACACCATATATTTT
>TRBV6-6|.|TRBJ2-3|.
CASSWLGGGTDTQYF
TGTGCCAGCAGTTGGCTGGGGGGTGGCACAGATACGCAGTATTTT
>TRBV5-1|once|TRBJ1-6|TRBD1
CASSLIDLLDRDSYNSPLHF
TGCGCCAGCAGCCTTATTGATCTCCTCGACAGGGACTCCTATAATTCACCCCTCCACTTT
>TRBV20-1|.|TRBJ1-2|.
CSAGEEVGYTF
TGCAGTGCCGGGGAGGAGGTTGGCTACACCTTC
>TRBV7-7|.|TRBJ2-1|.
CASSPHEGVYNEQFF
TGTGCCAGCAGCCCCCATGAGGGGGTTTACAATGAGCAGTTCTTC
>TRBV5-5|.|TRBJ1-1|.
CASRSGHTNTEAFF
TGTGCCAGCAGATCGGGACACACAAACACTGAAGCTTTCTTT
>TRBV11-3|few|TRBJ1-1|.
CASSLGQNTEAFF
TGTGCCAGCAGCTTAGGACAGAACACTGAAGCTTTCTTT
>TRBV7-2|.|TRBJ1-1|.
CASSLVTGREAFF
TGTGCCAGCAGCTTAGTAACTGGGAGGGAAGCTTTCTTT
>TRBV2|.|TRBJ1-2|TRBD1
CARGQVYGYTF
TGTGCCAGGGGACAGGTATATGGCTACACCTTC
>TRBV6-5|.|TRBJ1-1|.
CASSYSGAGMNTEAFF
TGTGCCAGCAGTTACTCGGGGGCAGGCATGAACACTGAAGCTTTCTTT
>TRBV9|once|TRBJ2-6|.
CASSTPLSLSGANVLTF
TGTGCCAGCAGCACTCCCCTTTCCCTCTCTGGGGCCAACGTCCTGACTTTC